Listed below are T cell receptor beta chains from one sample, sequenced in a study of PD-L1 blockade in urothelial cancer. Measured with immunoSEQ multiplex PCR; TCRdb has only the in-frame clones, and not every one. The sample has under 55,000 clones, about 80% seen once. This sample comprised PBMCs, obtained around atezolizumab (anti-PD-L1) treatment. These receptors came from a man aged 35 to 55 with urothelial cancer. The CDR3 runs from the conserved cysteine through the conserved F or W. The order of the fields is V gene, D gene, clone size, J gene, CDR3 protein, CDR3 DNA. The D gene is left open where the match is weak. The size entry is marked missing in some rows and otherwise reads once, few, many or a size class.

V gene: TRBV28
D gene: NA
clone size: NA
J gene: TRBJ2-1
CDR3 protein: CASGAGQHYNEQFF
CDR3 DNA: TGTGCCAGCGGAGCAGGGCAACACTACAATGAGCAGTTCTTC

V gene: TRBV7-9
D gene: TRBD1
clone size: NA
J gene: TRBJ1-5
CDR3 protein: CASSLGTGNNQPQHF
CDR3 DNA: TGTGCCAGCAGCTTAGGGACAGGGAACAATCAGCCCCAGCATTTT

V gene: TRBV29-1
D gene: NA
clone size: NA
J gene: TRBJ1-2
CDR3 protein: CSVRQVDGYTF
CDR3 DNA: TGCAGCGTCCGACAGGTGGATGGCTACACCTTC

V gene: TRBV4-1
D gene: TRBD2
clone size: NA
J gene: TRBJ2-3
CDR3 protein: CASSLEVAGGAVDTQYF
CDR3 DNA: TGCGCCAGCAGCCTTGAGGTAGCGGGAGGAGCGGTAGATACGCAGTATTTT

V gene: TRBV9
D gene: TRBD2
clone size: NA
J gene: TRBJ2-3
CDR3 protein: CASSVLSGRITDTQYF
CDR3 DNA: TGTGCCAGCAGTGTCCTCAGCGGGAGGATCACAGATACGCAGTATTTT

V gene: TRBV18
D gene: NA
clone size: NA
J gene: TRBJ1-1
CDR3 protein: CASSPWTSRNTEAFF
CDR3 DNA: TGTGCCAGCTCACCCTGGACAAGCCGGAACACTGAAGCTTTCTTT

V gene: TRBV5-8
D gene: TRBD2
clone size: few
J gene: TRBJ2-1
CDR3 protein: CASTSGKVRSYNEQFF
CDR3 DNA: TGTGCCAGCACTAGCGGGAAGGTTCGCTCCTACAATGAGCAGTTCTTC

V gene: TRBV6-5
D gene: NA
clone size: NA
J gene: TRBJ1-1
CDR3 protein: CASSYGSGEAFF
CDR3 DNA: TGTGCCAGCAGTTACGGGTCAGGTGAAGCTTTCTTT

V gene: TRBV7-3
D gene: NA
clone size: NA
J gene: TRBJ2-3
CDR3 protein: CASSLSRPDTQYF
CDR3 DNA: TGTGCCAGCAGCTTGAGTCGCCCGGATACGCAGTATTTT

V gene: TRBV4-1
D gene: NA
clone size: NA
J gene: TRBJ1-2
CDR3 protein: CASSQGLQGAGYTF
CDR3 DNA: TGCGCCAGCAGCCAAGGCCTACAGGGTGCTGGCTACACCTTC

V gene: TRBV18
D gene: NA
clone size: NA
J gene: TRBJ1-3
CDR3 protein: CASSPQGSDLSGNTIYF
CDR3 DNA: TGTGCCAGCTCACCCCAGGGATCAGACCTCTCTGGAAACACCATATATTTT

V gene: TRBV7-2
D gene: NA
clone size: NA
J gene: TRBJ1-2
CDR3 protein: CASSLAYGYTF
CDR3 DNA: TGTGCCAGCAGCTTAGCCTACGGCTACACCTTC

V gene: TRBV23-1
D gene: TRBD1
clone size: large
J gene: TRBJ1-2
CDR3 protein: CASSPGRQGGNYGYTF
CDR3 DNA: TGCGCCAGCAGTCCGGGGAGACAGGGGGGAAACTATGGCTACACCTTC

V gene: TRBV4-1
D gene: NA
clone size: once
J gene: TRBJ2-3
CDR3 protein: CASSRIAFTDTQYF
CDR3 DNA: TGCGCCAGCAGCCGAATCGCGTTCACAGATACGCAGTATTTT

V gene: TRBV27
D gene: TRBD1
clone size: NA
J gene: TRBJ2-7
CDR3 protein: CASSPPTGDEQYF
CDR3 DNA: TGTGCCAGCAGTCCCCCAACAGGGGACGAGCAGTACTTC

V gene: TRBV6-6
D gene: TRBD1
clone size: NA
J gene: TRBJ2-4
CDR3 protein: CASSPTGSEGKNIQYF
CDR3 DNA: TGTGCCAGCAGTCCGACAGGGAGTGAGGGCAAAAACATTCAGTACTTC

V gene: TRBV5-4
D gene: NA
clone size: NA
J gene: TRBJ2-3
CDR3 protein: CASSTPGVTDTQYF
CDR3 DNA: TGTGCCAGCAGCACCCCCGGGGTTACAGATACGCAGTATTTT

V gene: TRBV7-3
D gene: NA
clone size: NA
J gene: TRBJ2-3
CDR3 protein: CASSLLGGIGADTQYF
CDR3 DNA: TGTGCCAGCAGCTTACTTGGCGGGATCGGCGCAGATACGCAGTATTTT

V gene: TRBV19
D gene: NA
clone size: NA
J gene: TRBJ2-3
CDR3 protein: CASSIGGIHTDTQYF
CDR3 DNA: TGTGCCAGTAGTATCGGCGGGATACACACAGATACGCAGTATTTT

V gene: TRBV7-2
D gene: TRBD1
clone size: NA
J gene: TRBJ1-2
CDR3 protein: CASSPGQGANYGYTF
CDR3 DNA: TGTGCCAGCAGCCCCGGACAGGGGGCTAACTATGGCTACACCTTC

V gene: TRBV28
D gene: TRBD2
clone size: once
J gene: TRBJ2-2
CDR3 protein: CASVGLAGTNTGELFF
CDR3 DNA: TGTGCCAGCGTAGGACTAGCGGGGACGAACACCGGGGAGCTGTTTTTT

V gene: TRBV9
D gene: NA
clone size: few
J gene: TRBJ2-7
CDR3 protein: CASSVAGQPDYEQYF
CDR3 DNA: TGTGCCAGCAGCGTAGCTGGACAGCCAGACTACGAGCAGTACTTC

V gene: TRBV7-3
D gene: NA
clone size: NA
J gene: TRBJ2-2
CDR3 protein: CASSPHGQLSGELFF
CDR3 DNA: TGTGCCAGCAGCCCCCACGGACAGTTGTCCGGGGAGCTGTTTTTT

V gene: TRBV28
D gene: NA
clone size: once
J gene: TRBJ1-1
CDR3 protein: CASKLDRPNTEAFF
CDR3 DNA: TGTGCCAGCAAGTTAGACAGGCCAAACACTGAAGCTTTCTTT

V gene: TRBV7-9
D gene: NA
clone size: NA
J gene: TRBJ1-1
CDR3 protein: CASSLSRDEAFF
CDR3 DNA: TGTGCCAGCAGCTTATCCCGGGATGAAGCTTTCTTT

V gene: TRBV7-2
D gene: NA
clone size: NA
J gene: TRBJ1-1
CDR3 protein: CASSPRTYTEAFF
CDR3 DNA: TGTGCCAGCAGCCCCCGGACTTACACTGAAGCTTTCTTT

V gene: TRBV28
D gene: TRBD1
clone size: NA
J gene: TRBJ1-5
CDR3 protein: CASSPRTGVDNQPQHF
CDR3 DNA: TGTGCCAGCAGTCCACGGACAGGGGTCGACAATCAGCCCCAGCATTTT

V gene: TRBV7-9
D gene: NA
clone size: NA
J gene: TRBJ2-7
CDR3 protein: CASSSDVARSYEQYF
CDR3 DNA: TGTGCCAGCAGCTCCGATGTGGCCCGCTCCTACGAGCAGTACTTC

V gene: TRBV7-9
D gene: TRBD1
clone size: NA
J gene: TRBJ1-5
CDR3 protein: CASSYGQGGVQPQHF
CDR3 DNA: TGTGCCAGCAGCTATGGACAGGGAGGAGTTCAGCCCCAGCATTTT

V gene: TRBV11-3
D gene: NA
clone size: NA
J gene: TRBJ2-7
CDR3 protein: CASSLDRGSGLTLHPYEQYF
CDR3 DNA: TGTGCCAGCAGCTTAGATCGGGGTAGCGGCTTAACTCTGCACCCTTACGAGCAGTACTTC

V gene: TRBV19
D gene: TRBD2
clone size: NA
J gene: TRBJ2-7
CDR3 protein: CASTGTSSYEQYF
CDR3 DNA: TGTGCCAGTACCGGGACTAGCTCCTACGAGCAGTACTTC

V gene: TRBV6-5
D gene: NA
clone size: NA
J gene: TRBJ2-7
CDR3 protein: CASSYSYGSPEQYF
CDR3 DNA: TGTGCCAGCAGTTACTCGTACGGTAGTCCCGAGCAGTACTTC

V gene: TRBV19
D gene: NA
clone size: few
J gene: TRBJ1-2
CDR3 protein: CASSILGRNGYTF
CDR3 DNA: TGTGCCAGTAGTATACTGGGGCGAAATGGCTACACCTTC

V gene: TRBV2
D gene: NA
clone size: NA
J gene: TRBJ1-1
CDR3 protein: CASSEARAFF
CDR3 DNA: TGTGCCAGCAGTGAAGCGAGGGCTTTCTTT

V gene: TRBV28
D gene: TRBD1
clone size: NA
J gene: TRBJ1-3
CDR3 protein: CASSPPGQGNSGNTIYF
CDR3 DNA: TGTGCCAGCAGTCCACCGGGACAGGGTAACTCTGGAAACACCATATATTTT

V gene: TRBV30
D gene: NA
clone size: NA
J gene: TRBJ1-1
CDR3 protein: CAWSQGREAFF
CDR3 DNA: TGTGCCTGGAGTCAGGGCAGGGAAGCTTTCTTT

V gene: TRBV4-1
D gene: TRBD2
clone size: NA
J gene: TRBJ2-1
CDR3 protein: CASSQGPGLAAYNEQFF
CDR3 DNA: TGCGCCAGCAGCCAAGGCCCCGGGCTAGCGGCCTACAATGAGCAGTTCTTC

V gene: TRBV5-4
D gene: NA
clone size: NA
J gene: TRBJ2-3
CDR3 protein: CASNYRDFTDTQYF
CDR3 DNA: TGTGCCAGCAACTACAGGGATTTCACAGATACGCAGTATTTT

V gene: TRBV5-1
D gene: NA
clone size: few
J gene: TRBJ1-1
CDR3 protein: CASSFGVEAFF
CDR3 DNA: TGCGCCAGCAGCTTCGGGGTGGAAGCTTTCTTT

V gene: TRBV7-8
D gene: NA
clone size: NA
J gene: TRBJ2-1
CDR3 protein: CASSLSGETDRFF
CDR3 DNA: TGTGCCAGCAGCTTGTCGGGGGAGACCGATCGGTTCTTC

V gene: TRBV7-6
D gene: NA
clone size: NA
J gene: TRBJ1-1
CDR3 protein: CASSLVRDTEAFF
CDR3 DNA: TGTGCCAGCAGCTTAGTTCGGGACACTGAAGCTTTCTTT

V gene: TRBV6-1
D gene: NA
clone size: NA
J gene: TRBJ2-1
CDR3 protein: CASSDIEGVWYNEQFF
CDR3 DNA: TGTGCCAGCAGTGATATCGAGGGGGTTTGGTACAATGAGCAGTTCTTC

V gene: TRBV2
D gene: NA
clone size: few
J gene: TRBJ1-2
CDR3 protein: CASSEAGGADYGYTF
CDR3 DNA: TGTGCCAGCAGTGAAGCTGGGGGCGCCGACTATGGCTACACCTTC

V gene: TRBV18
D gene: NA
clone size: once
J gene: TRBJ2-7
CDR3 protein: CASSPTLDTYEQYF
CDR3 DNA: TGTGCCAGCTCACCCACCCTTGACACCTACGAGCAGTACTTC

V gene: TRBV5-5
D gene: TRBD1
clone size: NA
J gene: TRBJ2-7
CDR3 protein: CASSTGQGYEQYF
CDR3 DNA: TGTGCCAGCAGCACAGGACAGGGCTACGAGCAGTACTTC

V gene: TRBV28
D gene: NA
clone size: NA
J gene: TRBJ1-2
CDR3 protein: CASSLSGPYGYTF
CDR3 DNA: TGTGCCAGCAGTTTATCAGGGCCCTATGGCTACACCTTC